The clone carrying this T cell receptor (beta chain) occurred many times. The sample comes from a study of patients and donors after allogeneic stem cell transplantation. TCRdb analysed the RT-PCR reads with MiXCR anew, one entry per CDR3 protein. Here the sample spans hundreds of thousands of distinct CDR3 sequences, about a sixth being singletons. The CDR3 is 16 residues long. CDR1 is SGHVS and CDR2 is FNYEAQ in the germline V gene. Trimming took off 5 bases at V and 4 bases at J, with 20 bases between the two ends. The sample taken for sequencing was blood, either unsorted or a sorted T cell fraction (not recorded which). This chain uses TRBV7-6 with TRBJ1-1; TRBD1 might be the D (5 bases). This sequence originates from a human donor who was either an allogeneic HSCT recipient or a stem cell or donor lymphocyte infusion donor (not recorded which). It is not recorded whose cells these are; they may come from a transplant donor. The CDR3 DNA follows: TGTGCCAGCAGCGCAGGGTTGGGGGTTATTCCCACTGAAGCTTTCTTT. Its translation is CASSAGLGVIPTEAFF.